This record looks at one T cell receptor beta chain sequence and its context. Other DNA sequences in this sample translate to the same CDR3. The V gene lost 5 bases and the J gene lost 0 bases, with 6 bases spanning the gap. Germline V gene lookup returns CDR1 SGHNT and CDR2 YYREEE (reference sequence). CDR3 length: 13 residues. The data were taken from a study of T cell clones after liver transplantation. Here immunoSEQ multiplex PCR was the method, and the copy in TCRdb shows in-frame clones only, minus some. The sample lists about 6,100 clones, around 79% occurring once. The chain links TRBV5-4 to TRBJ2-1, with D maybe TRBD2 (5 bases). This sequence originates from a human patient who received a liver transplant. The graft donor may account for some of the T cells. The sample consisted of CD8+ T cells from blood, taken 24 months after liver transplant. The CDR3 here is CASRRDSYNEQFF. For the CDR3, the DNA is TGTGCCAGCAGACGGGACTCCTACAATGAGCAGTTCTTC.